The text below deals with one T cell receptor beta chain. Its specificity is not known. Generated by immunoSEQ multiplex PCR, the TCRdb table keeps only in-frame clones and is missing some. The sample lists under 95,000 clones, around 92% seen once, with 2% to 3% in the top ten. This sample was taken from a study of graft-versus-host responses after intestinal transplantation. Study-level information: Recipients were given multivisceral, liver-intestinal, or isolated intestinal transplants. Anti-thymocyte globulin induction preceded around 3 years of tacrolimus and steroid maintenance in all recipients.

CDR3 length equals 13 residues. Germline assignment: CDR1 MNHEY and CDR2 SMNVEV (reference sequence). Trimming took off 3 bases at V and 2 bases at J, with 8 bases between the two ends. The sample was unstimulated CD8+ T cells sorted from spleen or lymph node cells, taken before intestinal transplant. The source of this sequence is a human donor who received an intestinal transplant. The chain uses TRBV27 and TRBJ2-7, with TRBD1 as a possible D gene (6 bases). In DNA, the CDR3 is TGTGCCAGCAGTTTCCAGGGGCCCTACGAGCAGTACTTC. Translation: CASSFQGPYEQYF.